Listed below are T cell receptor beta chains from one sample, sequenced in a study of STAT3 mutations in large granular lymphocyte leukemia. Data came from immunoSEQ multiplex PCR; TCRdb stores just in-frame clones and leaves some out. The table lists 8,500 to 11,000 clones, 70% to 90% of them singletons, with roughly a quarter in the top ten. The sample taken for sequencing was peripheral blood mononuclear cells. All receptors derive from a man aged 60 to 69 with T-cell large granular lymphocyte leukemia. Some clones in this sample may be carry-over from other donors' samples. CDR3s include the opening cysteine and the closing phenylalanine or tryptophan. Each record gives: V gene, D gene, J gene, clone size, CDR3 protein, CDR3 DNA. D genes are given only for firm matches. Expanded clones are given a class, and other clones once, few, many or no size at all.

>TRBV9|TRBD1|TRBJ1-1|.
CASSVGQGGFGDTEAFF
TGTGCCAGCAGCGTAGGACAGGGGGGTTTTGGGGACACTGAAGCTTTCTTT
>TRBV7-9|.|TRBJ2-5|few
CASSRLEGGTQYF
TGTGCCAGCAGTCGCCTGGAGGGTGGAACCCAGTACTTC
>TRBV5-1|.|TRBJ2-1|.
CASSPPVGGRVHEQFF
TGCGCCAGCAGCCCCCCGGTCGGGGGGCGAGTTCATGAGCAGTTCTTC
>TRBV30|.|TRBJ2-3|.
CAWNPRSVDTQYF
TGTGCCTGGAACCCGCGGAGTGTAGATACGCAGTATTTT
>TRBV21-1|.|TRBJ2-1|.
CASSARLRGVGHEQFF
TGTGCCAGCAGCGCTAGACTCAGAGGGGTAGGGCATGAGCAGTTCTTC
>TRBV6-5|.|TRBJ2-3|.
CASSYRASSEDTQYF
TGTGCCAGCAGTTATCGGGCGTCGTCCGAAGATACGCAGTATTTT
>TRBV18|.|TRBJ2-2|.
CASSPSGKGVTGELFF
TGTGCCAGCTCACCATCGGGGAAAGGGGTCACCGGGGAGCTGTTTTTT
>TRBV28|.|TRBJ1-2|once
CASSFASLLANYGYTF
TGTGCCAGCAGTTTCGCCAGCCTATTAGCTAACTATGGCTACACCTTC
>TRBV7-6|.|TRBJ2-1|.
CASSPKVPTSSYNEQFF
TGTGCCAGCAGCCCCAAGGTCCCAACTAGCAGTTACAATGAGCAGTTCTTC
>TRBV19|.|TRBJ2-7|.
CASSITSGNEQYF
TGTGCCAGTAGTATAACGTCTGGCAACGAGCAGTACTTC
>TRBV6-5|TRBD1|TRBJ2-6|.
CASSLTGAGANVLTF
TGTGCCAGCAGCCTAACAGGGGCTGGGGCCAACGTCCTGACTTTC
>TRBV27|.|TRBJ1-1|.
CASSFGNTEAFF
TGTGCCAGCAGTTTTGGGAACACTGAAGCTTTCTTT
>TRBV10-3|.|TRBJ1-4|.
CAISDEGINEKLFF
TGTGCCATCAGTGACGAAGGGATTAATGAAAAACTGTTTTTT
>TRBV5-1|.|TRBJ2-2|.
CASSLGTNTGELFF
TGCGCCAGCAGCTTGGGGACAAACACCGGGGAGCTGTTTTTT
>TRBV7-9|.|TRBJ2-7|.
CASSFAIRDLYEQYF
TGTGCCAGCAGCTTCGCGATCAGGGACCTCTACGAGCAGTACTTC
>TRBV27|TRBD1|TRBJ2-1|.
CASRPDRGISYNEQFF
TGTGCCAGCAGACCCGACAGGGGAATTTCCTACAATGAGCAGTTCTTC
>TRBV19|TRBD1|TRBJ1-2|.
CASSLPHGTGANYGYTF
TGTGCCAGTAGTCTTCCCCACGGGACAGGGGCTAACTATGGCTACACCTTC
>TRBV27|TRBD2|TRBJ2-7|.
CASSLLTSGRVNEQYF
TGTGCCAGCAGTTTATTAACTAGCGGGAGAGTGAACGAGCAGTACTTC
>TRBV5-1|TRBD2|TRBJ2-2|once
CASWQREGANTGELFF
TGCGCCAGCTGGCAGCGGGAGGGCGCGAACACCGGGGAGCTGTTTTTT
>TRBV4-1|.|TRBJ1-5|few
CASSQVHSNQPQHF
TGCGCCAGCAGCCAAGTTCATAGCAATCAGCCCCAGCATTTT
>TRBV7-9|.|TRBJ1-4|.
CASSPNPRERVFF
TGTGCCAGCAGCCCCAACCCGAGGGAAAGAGTGTTTTTT
>TRBV7-2|TRBD2|TRBJ2-1|.
CASRSGLAGGEQFF
TGTGCCAGCAGATCGGGACTAGCGGGAGGAGAGCAGTTCTTC
>TRBV19|.|TRBJ2-7|.
CASSMRTFYEQYF
TGTGCCAGTAGTATGCGGACTTTCTACGAGCAGTACTTC
>TRBV25-1|TRBD2|TRBJ2-5|.
CASSEAGAPETQYF
TGTGCCAGCAGTGAGGCGGGAGCCCCAGAGACCCAGTACTTC
>TRBV30|TRBD2|TRBJ2-7|.
CAWSVGRGGFKNEQYF
TGTGCCTGGAGTGTGGGGCGGGGGGGCTTTAAGAACGAGCAGTACTTC
>TRBV5-4|.|TRBJ2-5|.
CASSLGTQQETQYF
TGTGCCAGCAGCTTAGGGACTCAACAAGAGACCCAGTACTTC
>TRBV7-2|.|TRBJ2-1|.
CASSRPGPQGQGEQFF
TGTGCCAGCAGCCGTCCGGGGCCTCAAGGGCAGGGTGAGCAGTTCTTC
>TRBV10-3|TRBD2|TRBJ2-5|.
CAISEAVAGAGGATQYF
TGTGCCATCAGTGAGGCGGTAGCGGGGGCGGGAGGAGCGACCCAGTACTTC
>TRBV28|.|TRBJ1-2|.
CASSSGGYGYTF
TGTGCCAGCAGTAGCGGGGGTTATGGCTACACCTTC
>TRBV11-1|TRBD1|TRBJ1-1|.
CASSRTGTVNTEAFF
TGTGCCAGCAGCCGAACCGGGACAGTGAACACTGAAGCTTTCTTT
>TRBV19|.|TRBJ1-1|once
CASSPLSPLNTEAFF
TGTGCCAGTAGTCCTCTTTCCCCACTGAACACTGAAGCTTTCTTT
>TRBV27|.|TRBJ1-1|.
CASSHTWDTEAFF
TGTGCCAGCAGTCACACGTGGGACACTGAAGCTTTCTTT
>TRBV27|.|TRBJ2-3|.
CASSLVGVGTDTQYF
TGTGCCAGCAGTTTAGTGGGGGTAGGCACAGATACGCAGTATTTT
>TRBV13|TRBD2|TRBJ2-2|.
CASSPGLAGTNTGELFF
TGTGCCAGCAGCCCAGGACTAGCGGGAACGAACACCGGGGAGCTGTTTTTT
>TRBV25-1|TRBD1|TRBJ2-5|.
CASSPPGTGSETQYF
TGTGCCAGCAGTCCCCCCGGGACAGGCTCAGAGACCCAGTACTTC
>TRBV7-9|.|TRBJ2-1|once
CASSARTTPGSGEQFF
TGTGCCAGCAGCGCACGGACTACCCCTGGGTCGGGTGAGCAGTTCTTC
>TRBV5-1|.|TRBJ2-7|.
CASSLEGYDEQYF
TGCGCCAGCAGCTTGGAAGGTTACGACGAGCAGTACTTC
>TRBV7-2|.|TRBJ2-5|.
CASSRVEGETQYF
TGTGCCAGCAGCCGGGTTGAGGGCGAGACCCAGTACTTC
>TRBV29-1|TRBD2|TRBJ2-5|.
CSVDTGTSWGETQYF
TGCAGCGTTGACACCGGGACTAGCTGGGGGGAGACCCAGTACTTC
>TRBV27|.|TRBJ1-4|.
CASSPNRVGEKLFF
TGTGCCAGCAGTCCTAACAGGGTTGGAGAAAAACTGTTTTTT
>TRBV25-1|TRBD2|TRBJ2-3|.
CASSGWNVAGADTQYF
TGTGCCAGCAGTGGATGGAATGTGGCGGGAGCGGATACGCAGTATTTT
>TRBV28|.|TRBJ2-1|once
CASSWRTGNNEQFF
TGTGCCAGCAGTTGGAGGACGGGTAACAATGAGCAGTTCTTC
>TRBV7-9|.|TRBJ2-7|once
CASSGRLGAVEQYF
TGTGCCAGCAGCGGCCGGCTGGGGGCAGTCGAGCAGTACTTC
>TRBV27|TRBD1|TRBJ1-5|.
CASRSGTGGDQPQHF
TGTGCCAGCAGGTCCGGGACAGGGGGGGATCAGCCCCAGCATTTT
>TRBV2|TRBD1|TRBJ1-5|.
CASRAGTGDGQPQHF
TGTGCCAGCAGAGCCGGGACAGGGGATGGTCAGCCCCAGCATTTT
>TRBV27|TRBD2|TRBJ2-6|.
CASSVAGGSGANVLTF
TGTGCCAGCAGTGTAGCGGGAGGGTCTGGGGCCAACGTCCTGACTTTC
>TRBV5-1|.|TRBJ2-5|.
CASSGDPQETQYF
TGCGCCAGCAGCGGGGACCCCCAAGAGACCCAGTACTTC
>TRBV21-1|.|TRBJ2-5|once
CASSKEELAETQYF
TGTGCCAGCAGCAAAGAGGAGCTCGCGGAGACCCAGTACTTC
>TRBV7-3|.|TRBJ2-7|once
CASSVGTEYEQYF
TGTGCCAGCAGCGTCGGGACTGAGTACGAGCAGTACTTC